This T cell receptor (beta chain) was found in a study of regulatory T cells in long-lasting Graves disease. This clonotype has a handful of counts. The antigen remains undetermined. The time point: persistent/refractory GD, antithyroid drugs over 5 years with positive TRAb. PBMC-extracted RNA yielded the TCR library. CDR1 and CDR2 (germline): SGHAT, FQNNGV. With 3 bases clipped from V and 7 bases from J, the junction kept 8 bases outside the gene matches. The CDR3 covers 15 residues. Regarding the study as a whole: Persistent Graves' patients showed a TCR diversity that was lower than that of newly diagnosed ones. Whereas new patients shared 966 public clonotypes, persistent patients shared more, at under 3,500.

Through Arm-PCR of CDR3 regions and iRepertoire HTBI primers, TCR beta libraries were built. TCRdb used MiXCR to reprocess the multiplex PCR reads, holding one entry per CDR3 protein. The repertoire consists of 400,000 or so distinct CDR3 sequences, with about a fifth occurring once and the leading ten covering roughly 20%. The sequencing used peripheral blood mononuclear cells (PBMCs), collected when the disease was refractory, from a patient treated with antithyroid drugs. This chain joins TRBV11-2 and TRBJ2-1, with TRBD2 identical over 8 bases. This clonotype was sampled from a female donor with Graves disease. Here the CDR3 DNA reads TGTGCCAGCAGCTTTGGGAGCGGGAGTCTGAATGAGCAGTTCTTC. Protein product: CASSFGSGSLNEQFF.